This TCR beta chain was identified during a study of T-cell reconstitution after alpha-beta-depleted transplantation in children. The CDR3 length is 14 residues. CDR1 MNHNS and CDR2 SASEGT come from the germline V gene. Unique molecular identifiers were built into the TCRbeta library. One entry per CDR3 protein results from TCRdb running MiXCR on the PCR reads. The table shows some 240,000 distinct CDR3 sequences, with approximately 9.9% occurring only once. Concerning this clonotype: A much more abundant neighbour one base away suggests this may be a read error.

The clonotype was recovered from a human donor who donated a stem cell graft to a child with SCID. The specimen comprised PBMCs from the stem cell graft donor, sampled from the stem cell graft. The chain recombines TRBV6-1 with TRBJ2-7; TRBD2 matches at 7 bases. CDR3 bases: TGTGCCAGCAGTCTCGGACTAGACATAGGGGAGCATTACTTC. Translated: CASSLGLDIGEHYF.